Below are 28 T cell receptor beta chains sequenced from a single sample in a study of cytomegalovirus exposure and HLA in healthy donors (dated by TCRdb to about 2017). The library was built by means of the immunoSEQ multiplex PCR assay. For the multiplex PCR, a mixture combining 60 forward primers for TCR Vbeta segments and 13 reverse primers for TCR Jbeta segments was used. The immuneACCESS repertoire file appears here via TCRdb, limited to in-frame rearrangements. These files lack a portion of the clones; in checked studies, under half of the deficit traces to unresolved V genes, and the cause of the others is not known. For this sample, the table gives approximately 100,000 clones. The ten largest clonotypes hold 0.45% to 0.6% of the sample. The sequenced sample was PBMCs. These receptor sequences come from a man in his fifties in good health and CMV-seronegative.

The chain uses TRBV14 and TRBJ2-7, with a tentative D call TRBD2 (6 bases). V shed 3 bases and J shed 0 bases, with 15 bases lying between them. Germline loops: CDR1 SGHDN, CDR2 FVKESK. The CDR3 runs 16 residues. The CDR3 loop reads CASSHIVGGSSYEQYF. The CDR3 bases are TGTGCCAGCAGCCATATTGTAGGAGGGAGCTCCTACGAGCAGTACTTC.

The V gene is TRBV5-6, the J gene TRBJ1-3; D unclear. Trimming took off 2 bases at V and 2 bases at J, with 8 bases between the two ends. The CDR3 totals 14 residues. Germline V gene data show CDR1 as SGHDT and CDR2 as YYEEEE. The CDR3 region is CASSFTQAGNTIYF. The CDR3 DNA sequence: TGTGCCAGCAGCTTTACTCAGGCTGGAAACACCATATATTTT.

The chain has TRBV29-1 and TRBJ2-7; 9 bases are shared with TRBD1. The CDR3 runs 12 residues. Unmatched junction bases numbered 7, after V lost 7 bases and J lost 6 bases. Germline V CDR1 and CDR2: SQVTM, ANQGSEA. The chain's CDR3 is CSAIGTGSEQYF. The CDR3, as DNA: TGCAGCGCCATCGGGACAGGGAGCGAGCAGTACTTC.

The V call is TRBV7-9, the J call TRBJ2-5; weak D call: TRBD1 (6 bases). Gene TRBJ2-7 matches the end of the DNA better, so the J call may be wrong. This CDR3 has 12 amino acids. The germline V gene encodes CDR1 SEHNR and CDR2 FQNEAQ (reference sequence). The CDR3 sequence: CASSLGGHEQYF. The CDR3 DNA reads TGTGCCAGCAGCTTAGGGGGGCACGAGCAGTACTTC.

The chain recombines TRBV5-4 with TRBJ1-6, with 9 bases fitting TRBD1. This CDR3 is built from 16 residues. CDR1 is SGHNT, CDR2 YYREEE, per germline (reference sequence). The ends lost 4 bases at V and 4 bases at J; junction bases unmatched: 6. In DNA form, the CDR3 reads TGTGCCAGCAGCGGACGGGGACAGGGTTATAATTCACCCCTCCACTTT. It yields the protein CASSGRGQGYNSPLHF.

The V call is TRBV9, the J call TRBJ1-1; no firm D call. The CDR3 has 15 amino acids. The V gene lost 2 bases and the J gene lost 1 base, with 12 bases spanning the gap. The germline V gene encodes CDR1 SGDLS and CDR2 YYNGEE. The CDR3 spells CASSVESGWNTEAFF. The CDR3 nucleotides are TGTGCCAGCAGCGTTGAGAGCGGGTGGAACACTGAAGCTTTCTTT.

The rearrangement joins TRBV5-1 to TRBJ2-7; TRBD1 matches at 7 bases. V shed 1 base and J 2 bases; nucleotides not matched to a gene: 3. Germline CDR1 SGHRS, CDR2 YFSETQ. This CDR3 has 14 residues. The CDR3 coding sequence is TGCGCCAGCAGCTTGCCCGGGACAGCCTACGAGCAGTACTTC. It yields the protein CASSLPGTAYEQYF. The whole variable domain, filled in from reference TRBV5-1 and TRBJ2-7, reads KAGVTQTPRYLIKTRGQQVTLSCSPISGHRSVSWYQQTPGQGLQFLFEYFSETQRNKGNFPGRFSGRQFSNSRSEMNVSTLELGDSALYLCASSLPGTAYEQYFGPGTRLTVT.

The genes are TRBV7-9 and TRBJ2-7; D is possibly TRBD1 (5 bases). CDR3 size: 14 residues. CDR1 is SEHNR and CDR2 is FQNEAQ in the germline V gene (reference sequence). Trimming cost V 1 base and J 3 bases, with 10 bases left between them. The CDR3 DNA reads TGTGCCAGCAGCTTAGGGACACTCTACTACGAGCAGTACTTC. It is translated as CASSLGTLYYEQYF. The full variable domain, in which reference TRBV7-9 and TRBJ2-7 provide the parts outside the CDR3, is DTGVSQNPRHKITKRGQNVTFRCDPISEHNRLYWYRQTLGQGPEFLTYFQNEAQLEKSRLLSDRFSAERPKGSFSTLEIQRTEQGDSAMYLCASSLGTLYYEQYFGPGTRLTVT.

The chain has TRBV6-5 and TRBJ1-3; D is uncertain. CDR3 length: 11 amino acids. Trimming took off 10 bases at V and 4 bases at J, with 8 bases between the two ends. The germline V gene has CDR1 MNHEY and CDR2 SVGAGI. The DNA for the CDR3 is TGTGCCACCACGGGGGGAAACACCATATATTTT. Encoded protein: CATTGGNTIYF.

With respect to this clone: Other DNA sequences from this sample encode an identical CDR3 as well. The rearrangement links TRBV13 to TRBJ1-1, with TRBD1 as a possible D gene (6 bases). V was pared by 1 base and J by 0 bases, with 9 bases between. The CDR3 sequence is 15 residues long. The V gene's germline CDR1 is PRHDT and CDR2 FYEKMQ (reference sequence). The CDR3 is CASSLEGDLNTEAFF. In DNA, the CDR3 is TGTGCCAGCAGCTTAGAGGGGGACCTGAACACTGAAGCTTTCTTT.

V gene TRBV7-2 combines with J gene TRBJ1-2; 7 nucleotides line up with TRBD1. V was pared by 5 bases and J by 5 bases, with 5 bases of the junction left unmatched. The germline V gene encodes CDR1 SGHTA and CDR2 FQGNSA. This CDR3 spans 13 amino acids. Here the CDR3 reads CASSVSGGYGYTF. The CDR3 DNA is TGTGCCAGCAGCGTTTCAGGGGGGTATGGCTACACCTTC.

This chain links TRBV30 with TRBJ2-7; possibly TRBD1 for D (5 bases). The V end was cut by 2 bases, the J end by 2 bases, with 19 bases between. The CDR3 runs to 16 residues. The germline V gene encodes CDR1 GTSNPN and CDR2 SVGIG (reference sequence). The chain's CDR3 is CAWSTPGRAGTYEQYF. The CDR3 nucleotides read TGTGCCTGGAGTACCCCCGGCAGGGCAGGGACCTACGAGCAGTACTTC. The whole variable domain, filled in from reference TRBV30 and TRBJ2-7, reads SQTIHQWPATLVQPVGSPLSLECTVEGTSNPNLYWYRQAAGRGLQLLFYSVGIGQISSEVPQNLSASRPQDRQFILSSKKLLLSDSGFYLCAWSTPGRAGTYEQYFGPGTRLTVT.

Points on this clone: The same CDR3 is also encoded by other DNA sequences in this sample. The CDR3 is CASSLYRGPPYEQYF. The CDR3, as DNA: TGTGCCAGCAGCTTATACAGGGGGCCACCCTACGAGCAGTACTTC. V is TRBV5-5 and J is TRBJ2-7; 9 bases map to TRBD1. The length of the CDR3 is 15 residues. After removal of 2 bases from V and 2 bases from J, the junction contained 5 bases not matched to a gene. Germline loops: CDR1 SGHKS, CDR2 YYEKEE (reference sequence).

This chain joins TRBV2 and TRBJ1-5; tentative D call: TRBD1 (5 bases). Germline CDR1 reads SNHLY; CDR2 reads FYNNEI. Between the trimmed V and J ends, which lost 3 bases and 4 bases, there was a span of 10 bases. The CDR3 runs 14 residues. Here the CDR3 reads CASSELRTNQPQHF. The CDR3 DNA sequence: TGTGCCAGCAGTGAGTTGCGGACAAATCAGCCCCAGCATTTT.

The chain couples TRBV10-2 to TRBJ1-1, with 10 bases identical to TRBD1. Losses at the gene ends were 6 bases for V and 7 bases for J; bases not matched to a gene: 8. Germline assignment: CDR1 WSHSY and CDR2 SAAADI. CDR3 length: 14 residues. The CDR3 DNA reads TGCGCCAGCAGATCGGGACAGGGGATCGGTGAAGCTTTCTTT. Amino acids: CASRSGQGIGEAFF.

V is TRBV19 and J is TRBJ1-5; D not resolved. CDR1 is LNHDA, CDR2 SQIVND, per germline (reference sequence). V was pared by 5 bases and J by 1 base, with 12 bases between. The CDR3 totals 15 residues. The CDR3 DNA reads TGTGCCAGTAGTCCGCTGCACGGGAGCAATCAGCCCCAGCATTTT. Protein sequence: CASSPLHGSNQPQHF. Supplemented by reference TRBV19 and TRBJ1-5, the full variable domain reads DGGITQSPKYLFRKEGQNVTLSCEQNLNHDAMYWYRQDPGQGLRLIYYSQIVNDFQKGDIAEGYSVSREKKESFPLTVTSAQKNPTAFYLCASSPLHGSNQPQHFGDGTRLSIL.

J is TRBJ2-7 and V is TRBV18, with 8 bases matching TRBD2. The CDR3 has 15 amino acids. CDR1 and CDR2 from the germline V gene are KGHSH and LQKENI. V was pared by 3 bases and J by 7 bases, with 11 bases of the junction left unmatched. The CDR3 DNA sequence: TGTGCCAGCTCACCTTCGATGAGCGGGGGTAGAGAGCAGTACTTC. Translating it yields CASSPSMSGGREQYF. The variable domain in full, with the rest retrieved from reference TRBV18 and TRBJ2-7, is NAGVMQNPRHLVRRRGQEARLRCSPMKGHSHVYWYRQLPEEGLKFMVYLQKENIIDESGMPKERFSAEFPKEGPSILRIQQVVRGDSAAYFCASSPSMSGGREQYFGPGTRLTVT.

This chain connects TRBV30 to TRBJ2-5; D may be TRBD2 (5 bases). The CDR3 loop spans 13 amino acids. The germline V and J ends were trimmed by 2 bases and 2 bases, with 9 bases remaining between them. Per germline, CDR1 GTSNPN and CDR2 SVGIG (reference sequence). The CDR3 sequence: CAWSYSAQETQYF. CDR3 nucleotides: TGTGCCTGGAGTTATAGCGCACAAGAGACCCAGTACTTC.

The V and J genes are TRBV11-2 and TRBJ2-3, with D possibly being TRBD2 (6 bases). The V gene lost 1 base and the J gene lost 5 bases, with 10 bases spanning the gap. The CDR3 runs to 14 residues. CDR1 is SGHAT, CDR2 FQNNGV, per germline. The CDR3 DNA sequence: TGTGCCAGCAGCTTAGTCCCCGGGGGAGATACGCAGTATTTT. This translates into CASSLVPGGDTQYF.

The chain links TRBV7-9 to TRBJ2-7, with 7 bases lining up with TRBD1. The CDR3 runs to 14 residues. With 3 bases clipped from V and 5 bases from J, the junction kept 7 bases outside the gene matches. Germline loops: CDR1 SEHNR, CDR2 FQNEAQ (reference sequence). CDR3 in amino acids: CASSLGTVGDEQYF. CDR3 in DNA: TGTGCCAGCAGCTTGGGGACAGTGGGCGACGAGCAGTACTTC.

The V call is TRBV4-3, the J call TRBJ1-1; 8 bases align to TRBD1. J was trimmed by 1 base and V by 5 bases; bases with no gene match: 12. Germline V gene sequence: CDR1 LGHNA, CDR2 YSLEER. CDR3 size: 17 residues. The CDR3 region is CASSKRVRGQGNTEAFF. The CDR3, as DNA: TGCGCCAGCAGCAAGCGGGTCAGGGGGCAGGGGAACACTGAAGCTTTCTTT.

The chain recombines TRBV9 with TRBJ1-2; no clear D gene. The V gene lost 0 bases and the J gene lost 0 bases, with 9 bases spanning the gap. CDR3 size: 15 residues. Germline CDR1 SGDLS, CDR2 YYNGEE. DNA for the CDR3: TGTGCCAGCAGCGTAGTAACGCTAGCTAACTATGGCTACACCTTC. This gives the protein CASSVVTLANYGYTF.

The gene calls are TRBV18 and TRBJ2-7; TRBD1 aligns across 8 bases. The CDR3 has 15 residues. The V gene's germline CDR1 is KGHSH and CDR2 LQKENI. The V segment lost 2 bases and the J segment 5 bases; nucleotides outside the gene matches: 8. The CDR3 DNA sequence: TGTGCCAGCTCACCAATGGCAGGGGGCTATCACGAGCAGTACTTC. Translating gives CASSPMAGGYHEQYF.

The chain has TRBV18 and TRBJ2-1, with D possibly TRBD1 on 6 matching bases. From germline, CDR1 is KGHSH and CDR2 LQKENI. The germline V and J ends were trimmed by 8 bases and 5 bases, with 16 bases remaining between them. CDR3 length: 14 residues. The CDR3, as DNA: TGTGCCAGCACAAGGGGGTTTGGAGACAATGAGCAGTTCTTC. Amino acids: CASTRGFGDNEQFF.

The gene calls are TRBV7-9 and TRBJ2-2; D is uncertain. V lost 1 base and J 0 bases, leaving 9 bases between the germline ends. The V gene's germline CDR1 is SEHNR and CDR2 FQNEAQ (reference sequence). CDR3 length: 16 residues. The chain's CDR3 is CASSLGRKSNTGELFF. For the CDR3, the DNA is TGTGCCAGCAGCTTAGGGCGGAAGTCGAACACCGGGGAGCTGTTTTTT. Combining the CDR3 with reference TRBV7-9 and TRBJ2-2 gives the whole variable domain DTGVSQNPRHKITKRGQNVTFRCDPISEHNRLYWYRQTLGQGPEFLTYFQNEAQLEKSRLLSDRFSAERPKGSFSTLEIQRTEQGDSAMYLCASSLGRKSNTGELFFGEGSRLTVL.

The chain couples TRBV27 to TRBJ2-7; no definite D call. The CDR3 extends over 11 amino acids. Germline CDR1 MNHEY, CDR2 SMNVEV (reference sequence). Trimming left V 8 bases short and J 3 bases short, with 8 bases between. The CDR3 sequence: CASPIGYEQYF. In nucleotides, the CDR3 is TGTGCCAGCCCCATCGGCTACGAGCAGTACTTC.

The V call is TRBV11-3, the J call TRBJ1-2; 12 nucleotides agree with TRBD1. CDR3 length: 13 residues. Germline CDR1 is SGHNT and CDR2 is YENEEA. Trimming cost V 5 bases and J 7 bases; bases outside gene matches: 2. In nucleotides, the CDR3 is TGTGCCAGCAGCCCGGGACAGGGGGCTGGCTACACCTTC. It yields the protein CASSPGQGAGYTF.

The chain links TRBV10-1 to TRBJ2-1; 12 nucleotides match TRBD2. CDR1 and CDR2 from the germline V gene are WNHNN and SYGVQD (reference sequence). V lost 6 bases to trimming and J lost 6 bases; unmatched junction nucleotides: 6. The CDR3 is 15 residues long. DNA for the CDR3: TGCGCCAGCAGCTTTGGGACTAGCGGGCCCAATGAGCAGTTCTTC. This translates into CASSFGTSGPNEQFF.